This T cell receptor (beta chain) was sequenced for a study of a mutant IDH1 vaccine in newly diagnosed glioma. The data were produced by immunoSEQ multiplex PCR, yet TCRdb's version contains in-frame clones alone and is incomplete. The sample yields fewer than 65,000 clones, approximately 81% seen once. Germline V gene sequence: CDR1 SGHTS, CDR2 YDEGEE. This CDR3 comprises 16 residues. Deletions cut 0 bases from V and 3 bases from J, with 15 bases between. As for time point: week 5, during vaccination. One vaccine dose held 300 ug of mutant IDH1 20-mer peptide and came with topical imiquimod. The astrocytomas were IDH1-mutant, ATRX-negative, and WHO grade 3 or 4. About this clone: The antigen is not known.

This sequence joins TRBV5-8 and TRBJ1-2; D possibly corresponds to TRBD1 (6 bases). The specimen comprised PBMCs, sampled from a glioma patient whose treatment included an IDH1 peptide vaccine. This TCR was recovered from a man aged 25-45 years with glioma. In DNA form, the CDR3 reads TGTGCCAGCAGCTTGGGGCCGCAGGGGACCTACTATGGCTACACCTTC. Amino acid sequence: CASSLGPQGTYYGYTF.